This TCR beta chain was identified in a study of blood T cell repertoires in COVID-19. Study background: Sites across the United States, Italy and Spain contributed samples from acute and convalescent COVID-19. Nucleic acid was either cDNA or gDNA, and it came from T cells, B-cell-depleted T cells, or PBMCs.

In the study's own analysis: Reference gene primer amplification gave nucleated cell count estimates. Method: immunoSEQ multiplex PCR; TCRdb's copy keeps in-frame clones and lacks some. V and J calls and clone size come straight from that table; D and trimming were deduced from the DNA. The sample shows fewer than 450,000 clones, about 91% of them seen only once. Germline CDR1 is SGHNT and CDR2 is YYREEE (reference sequence). V shed 4 bases and J 7 bases; nucleotides not matched to a gene: 8. The CDR3 is 14 amino acids. This clone was picked up a small number of times. V is TRBV5-4 and J is TRBJ1-5; 7 nucleotides line up with TRBD1. The sequencing sample was made of peripheral blood. This clonotype originated in a woman aged 45-59 years with COVID-19, enrolled during active disease. The CDR3 region has the DNA TGTGCCAGCAGCCCGGGGACAGATGGGCAGCCCCAGCATTTT. Translating it yields CASSPGTDGQPQHF. Combining the CDR3 with reference TRBV5-4 and TRBJ1-5 gives the whole variable domain ETGVTQSPTHLIKTRGQQVTLRCSSQSGHNTVSWYQQALGQGPQFIFQYYREEENGRGNFPPRFSGLQFPNYSSELNVNALELDDSALYLCASSPGTDGQPQHFGDGTRLSIL.